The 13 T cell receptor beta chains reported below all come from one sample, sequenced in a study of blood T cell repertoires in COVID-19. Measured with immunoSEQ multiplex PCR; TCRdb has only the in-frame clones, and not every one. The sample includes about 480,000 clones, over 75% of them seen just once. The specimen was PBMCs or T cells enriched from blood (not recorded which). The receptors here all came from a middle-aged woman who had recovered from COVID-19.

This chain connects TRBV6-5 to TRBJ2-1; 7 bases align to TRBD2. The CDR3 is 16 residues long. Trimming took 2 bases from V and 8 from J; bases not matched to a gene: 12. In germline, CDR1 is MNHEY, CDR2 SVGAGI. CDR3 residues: CASSYLWAGDGDEQFF. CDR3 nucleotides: TGTGCCAGCAGTTACCTGTGGGCGGGGGACGGCGATGAGCAGTTCTTC.

CDR3 in DNA: TGTGCCAGCAGTGATCGAGGCGGGACGACCTACAATGAGCAGTTCTTC. Its translation: CASSDRGGTTYNEQFF. The chain uses TRBV6-1 and TRBJ2-1; TRBD2 is a possible D gene (6 bases). The germline V and J ends were trimmed by 3 bases and 2 bases, with 14 bases remaining between them. CDR3 size: 16 residues. CDR1 and CDR2 from the germline V gene are MNHNS and SASEGT.

This CDR3 is CASSSRLIRSTDTQYF. The CDR3 nucleotides read TGTGCCAGCAGCTCCCGACTAATACGCAGCACAGATACGCAGTATTTT. J is TRBJ2-3 and V is TRBV7-2; D might be TRBD2 (5 bases). V gave up 4 bases and J gave up 0 bases, with 14 bases separating them. Germline V gene sequence: CDR1 SGHTA, CDR2 FQGNSA. The CDR3 is 16 residues long.

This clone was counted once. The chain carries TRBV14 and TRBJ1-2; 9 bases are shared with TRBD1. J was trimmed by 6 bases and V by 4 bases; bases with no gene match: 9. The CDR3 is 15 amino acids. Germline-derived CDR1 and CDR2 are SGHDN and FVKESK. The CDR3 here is CASSLITGGAHGYTF. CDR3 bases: TGTGCCAGCAGCCTAATTACAGGGGGCGCACATGGCTACACCTTC.

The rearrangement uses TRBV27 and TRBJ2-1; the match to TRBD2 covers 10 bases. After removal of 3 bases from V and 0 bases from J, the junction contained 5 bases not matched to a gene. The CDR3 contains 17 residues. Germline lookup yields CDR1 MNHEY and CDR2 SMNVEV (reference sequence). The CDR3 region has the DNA TGTGCCAGCAGTTTGGCCGGGACTAGCGCCTCCTACAATGAGCAGTTCTTC. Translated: CASSLAGTSASYNEQFF.

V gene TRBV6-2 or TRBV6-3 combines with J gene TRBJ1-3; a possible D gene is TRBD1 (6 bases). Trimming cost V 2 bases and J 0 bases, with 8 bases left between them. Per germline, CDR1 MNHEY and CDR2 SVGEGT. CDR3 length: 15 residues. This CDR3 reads CASSYEQGSGNTIYF. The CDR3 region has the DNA TGTGCCAGCAGTTACGAACAGGGCTCTGGAAACACCATATATTTT.

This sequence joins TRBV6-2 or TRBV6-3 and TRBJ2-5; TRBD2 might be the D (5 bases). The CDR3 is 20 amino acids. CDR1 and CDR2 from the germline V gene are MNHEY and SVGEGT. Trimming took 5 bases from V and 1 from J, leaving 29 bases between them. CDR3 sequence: CASSPQTRKRIREAQETQYF. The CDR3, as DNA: TGTGCCAGCAGTCCGCAGACGAGAAAACGAATACGGGAAGCCCAAGAGACCCAGTACTTC.

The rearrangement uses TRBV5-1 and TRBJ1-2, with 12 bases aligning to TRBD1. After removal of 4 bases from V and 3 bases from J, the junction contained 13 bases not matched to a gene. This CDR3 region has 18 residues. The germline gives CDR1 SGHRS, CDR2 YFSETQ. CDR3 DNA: TGCGCCAGCAGCGCGTCCGGGACAGGGGGCTTTGAGGACTATGGCTACACCTTC. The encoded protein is CASSASGTGGFEDYGYTF.

CDR3 protein: CASSDSHPGTGQETQYF. For the CDR3, the DNA is TGTGCCAGCAGTGACTCGCACCCCGGGACAGGACAAGAGACCCAGTACTTC. This rearrangement joins TRBV6-4 to TRBJ2-5; TRBD1 matches at 8 bases. Germline CDR1 is MRHNA and CDR2 is SNTAGT. CDR3 length equals 17 residues. Unmatched junction bases numbered 8, after V lost 0 bases and J lost 2 bases.

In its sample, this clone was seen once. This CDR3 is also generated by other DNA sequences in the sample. This CDR3 is CASSQDRGGTYEQYF. The CDR3 nucleotides read TGCGCCAGCAGCCAAGATAGAGGGGGCACCTACGAGCAGTACTTC. V and J are TRBV4-3 and TRBJ2-7; 7 bases match TRBD1. CDR3 length: 15 residues. Trimming removed 0 bases from V and 2 bases from J; junction bases left unmatched: 4. Germline CDR1 LGHNA, CDR2 YSLEER.

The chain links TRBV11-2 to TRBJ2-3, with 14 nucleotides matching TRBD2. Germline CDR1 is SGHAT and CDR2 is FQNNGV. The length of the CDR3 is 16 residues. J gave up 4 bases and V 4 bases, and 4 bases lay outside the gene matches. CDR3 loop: CASSSLGLAGADTQYF. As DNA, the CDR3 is TGTGCCAGCAGCTCTCTGGGACTAGCGGGAGCAGATACGCAGTATTTT.

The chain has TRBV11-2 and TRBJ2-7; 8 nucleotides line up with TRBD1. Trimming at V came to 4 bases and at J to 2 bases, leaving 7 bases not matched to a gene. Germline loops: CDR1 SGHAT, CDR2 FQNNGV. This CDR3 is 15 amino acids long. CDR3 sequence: CASSSTGTGTYEQYF. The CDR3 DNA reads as TGTGCCAGCAGCTCCACCGGGACAGGAACCTACGAGCAGTACTTC. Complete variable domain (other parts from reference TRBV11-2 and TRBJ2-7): EAGVAQSPRYKIIEKRQSVAFWCNPISGHATLYWYQQILGQGPKLLIQFQNNGVVDDSQLPKDRFSAERLKGVDSTLKIQPAKLEDSAVYLCASSSTGTGTYEQYFGPGTRLTVT.

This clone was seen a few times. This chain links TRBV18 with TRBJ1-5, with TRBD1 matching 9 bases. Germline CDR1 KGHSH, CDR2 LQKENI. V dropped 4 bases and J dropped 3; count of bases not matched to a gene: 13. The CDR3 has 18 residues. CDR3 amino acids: CASSQRRGQGVINQPQHF. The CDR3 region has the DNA TGTGCCAGCTCACAACGAAGGGGACAGGGAGTAATCAATCAGCCCCAGCATTTT.